What follows are 8 T cell receptor beta chains derived from one specimen sequenced in a study of T cells in Graves' hyperthyroidism and ophthalmopathy. Template material for amplifying TCR beta CDR3 regions consisted of RNA transcripts. Primed by the HTBI set, a first-round RT-PCR was run on the TCR CDR3. TCRdb fed the multiplex PCR reads into MiXCR, producing one record per CDR3 protein. The data show around 380,000 distinct CDR3 sequences, approximately 13% seen once. The sample consisted of blood. These TCRs come from a man aged 25-40 years with Graves' hyperthyroidism that later progressed to Graves' ophthalmopathy.

This clonotype was observed a handful of times. This chain links TRBV5-5 with TRBJ2-4; D not certain. Trimming removed 4 bases at V and 0 bases at J, with 11 bases between. Germline V CDR1 and CDR2: SGHKS, YYEKEE (reference sequence). This CDR3 region has 15 residues. The CDR3 coding sequence is TGTGCCAGCAGCCCGAAACTTCCAGCCAAAAACATTCAGTACTTC. Translation gives CASSPKLPAKNIQYF.

Ten or more counts support this clonotype. The rearrangement joins TRBV12-3 or TRBV12-4 to TRBJ1-3; 8 bases match TRBD1. The length of the CDR3 is 15 residues. V shed 5 bases, J shed 1 base, and the junction held 4 bases outside the gene matches. DNA of the CDR3: TGTGCCAGCAGTAATACAGGGGGTTCTGGAAACACCATATATTTT. This translates into CASSNTGGSGNTIYF.

The sample holds a few counts of this clonotype. Germline is not matched at one junction end, which may reflect a read error. As DNA, the CDR3 is TGCGCCAGCAGCTACCGGGACCGAAACACCGGGGAGCTGTTTTTT. Translated: CASSYRDRNTGELFF. The rearrangement links TRBV3-1 to TRBJ2-2; possibly TRBD1 or TRBD2 for D (5 bases each). From germline, CDR1 is LGHDT and CDR2 YNNKEL (reference sequence). The length of the CDR3 is 15 residues.

This clonotype was seen repeatedly, ten times or more. In nucleotides, the CDR3 is TGTGCCAGCAGTTCGGCATCCGGGCATGAAAAACTGTTTTTT. Translated: CASSSASGHEKLFF. The rearrangement joins TRBV12-3 or TRBV12-4 to TRBJ1-4; D call uncertain. This CDR3 is built from 14 residues. V dropped 4 bases and J dropped 6 bases, with 12 bases sitting between them.

This clonotype has at least ten counts. V usage is TRBV28 and J usage is TRBJ2-1; D may correspond to TRBD1 or TRBD2 (6 bases each). Germline V gene lookup returns CDR1 MDHEN and CDR2 SYDVKM. There are 15 residues in the CDR3. Trimming pared 4 bases from V and 3 bases from J, leaving 13 bases between. The CDR3 here is CASSSYGGRYNEQFF. The CDR3 DNA reads TGTGCCAGCAGTTCTTACGGGGGCCGCTACAATGAGCAGTTCTTC.

This clonotype showed up many times. V is TRBV28 and J is TRBJ1-4; TRBD1 matches 9 bases. The CDR3 is 13 amino acids. CDR1 is MDHEN and CDR2 is SYDVKM in the germline V gene. V was pared by 5 bases and J by 7 bases, with 2 bases of the junction left unmatched. The CDR3 DNA follows: TGTGCCAGCAGTCCGGGACAGGGTGAAAAACTGTTTTTT. Protein product: CASSPGQGEKLFF.

The chain is built from TRBV7-9 and TRBJ2-7; 7 nucleotides match TRBD2. The CDR3 runs 18 residues. Germline V gene data show CDR1 as SEHNR and CDR2 as FQNEAQ (reference sequence). Losses at the gene ends were 4 bases for V and 1 base for J; bases not matched to a gene: 16. The CDR3 nucleotides read TGTGCCAGCAGCTGGGGGGGGGGGGGGAGGGTTGGGTCCTACGAGCAGTACTTC. It yields the protein CASSWGGGGRVGSYEQYF.

The sample holds many counts of this clonotype. This chain uses TRBV30 with TRBJ2-1, with D uncertain. Germline V gene data show CDR1 as GTSNPN and CDR2 as SVGIG (reference sequence). The CDR3 is 15 residues long. The V gene lost 2 bases and the J gene lost 1 base, with 12 bases spanning the gap. The CDR3 is CAWSSPPVSYNEQFF. DNA for the CDR3: TGTGCCTGGAGTTCCCCGCCGGTGTCCTACAATGAGCAGTTCTTC. Combining the CDR3 with reference TRBV30 and TRBJ2-1 gives the whole variable domain SQTIHQWPATLVQPVGSPLSLECTVEGTSNPNLYWYRQAAGRGLQLLFYSVGIGQISSEVPQNLSASRPQDRQFILSSKKLLLSDSGFYLCAWSSPPVSYNEQFFGPGTRLTVL.